This T cell receptor beta chain was identified during a study of blood T cell repertoires in COVID-19. About the study: Italy, Spain and the United States were the sources of the convalescent and acute COVID-19 samples.

The CDR3 totals 18 residues. TCRdb's table, derived via immunoSEQ multiplex PCR, lists solely in-frame clones and lacks some. The table includes roughly 260,000 clones, approximately 83% detected once. Clinical history as reported by participants underpinned cohort assignment. In Cohort 3, a recovered donor had either two negative PCRs, clearance, or symptom resolution. The origin of this receptor is a woman aged 45-59 years who had recovered from COVID-19. The sequenced sample consisted of PBMCs or T cells enriched from blood (not recorded which). The J gene is TRBJ2-2, the V gene TRBV21-1; no DNA check was done on the table's D call, TRBD1. TRBV21-1 is a listed pseudogene. CDR3 DNA: TGTGCCAGCTGGACGGCCTCTGGGGACACAAGTTACACCGGGGAGCTGTTTTTT. It specifies CASWTASGDTSYTGELFF.